This TCR beta chain was sequenced during a study of T cells in Graves' hyperthyroidism and ophthalmopathy. Regarding the study as a whole: In the analysis, a 13 V-J model separated ophthalmopathy from stable hyperthyroidism.

TCR beta CDR3 regions were amplified from RNA. Carried out on the TCR CDR3, a first-round RT-PCR used the HTBI primer set. TCRdb analysed the multiplex PCR reads with MiXCR anew, one entry per CDR3 protein. This table holds 250,000 or so distinct CDR3 sequences, 12% to 15% found once. The CDR3 totals 14 residues. Trimming cost V 3 bases and J 1 base, with 9 bases left between them. Germline loops: CDR1 SGHVS, CDR2 FQNEAQ. This clonotype was counted at least ten times. Its antigen is undetermined. The TCR was taken from a woman between 45 and 60 years old with Graves' hyperthyroidism that later progressed to Graves' ophthalmopathy. The genes are TRBV7-8 and TRBJ1-1; D remains unclear. Sequencing was carried out using blood. CDR3 region: CASSFSEQNTEAFF. Here the CDR3 DNA reads TGTGCCAGCAGCTTTTCTGAGCAGAACACTGAAGCTTTCTTT.